This TCR beta chain was retrieved from a study of blood T cell repertoires in COVID-19. About the study: T cells, B-cell-depleted T cells, or PBMCs provided the cDNA or gDNA that served as material.

Only in-frame clones appear in the TCRdb table, and some are missing; sequencing was by immunoSEQ multiplex PCR. The sample has some 390,000 clones; over 75% are singletons. Between the trimmed V and J ends, which lost 5 bases and 8 bases, there was a span of 18 bases. Germline values: CDR1 SEHNR, CDR2 FQNEAQ (reference sequence). The CDR3 is 14 residues long. The origin of this receptor is a man aged 30-40 years who had recovered from COVID-19. V gene TRBV7-9 combines with J gene TRBJ1-2, with a possible D match to TRBD1 (5 bases). What was sequenced was PBMCs or T cells enriched from blood (not recorded which). The CDR3 here is CASSVSIGRGGYTF. The DNA for the CDR3 is TGTGCCAGCAGCGTCTCGATAGGGAGGGGCGGCTACACCTTC.